This TCR beta chain was identified during a study of cytomegalovirus exposure and HLA in healthy donors. PCR primers comprised 60 Vbeta and 13 Jbeta primers. The assay was immunoSEQ multiplex PCR, and TCRdb's table has in-frame clones only and misses some. Of about 130,000 clones detected, nearly 80% appear once; the ten largest clones hold approximately 2%. The sample comprised PBMCs. The receptor was isolated from a man under 40 in good health and CMV-seronegative.

Here the CDR3 reads CASSEREEQPQHF. The CDR3 coding sequence is TGTGCCAGCAGTGAACGAGAGGAGCAGCCCCAGCATTTT. The V and J genes are TRBV6-1 and TRBJ1-5; D is uncertain. CDR3 length: 13 amino acids. From germline, CDR1 is MNHNS and CDR2 SASEGT. V was cut by 2 bases and J by 7 bases, with 9 bases left in between.